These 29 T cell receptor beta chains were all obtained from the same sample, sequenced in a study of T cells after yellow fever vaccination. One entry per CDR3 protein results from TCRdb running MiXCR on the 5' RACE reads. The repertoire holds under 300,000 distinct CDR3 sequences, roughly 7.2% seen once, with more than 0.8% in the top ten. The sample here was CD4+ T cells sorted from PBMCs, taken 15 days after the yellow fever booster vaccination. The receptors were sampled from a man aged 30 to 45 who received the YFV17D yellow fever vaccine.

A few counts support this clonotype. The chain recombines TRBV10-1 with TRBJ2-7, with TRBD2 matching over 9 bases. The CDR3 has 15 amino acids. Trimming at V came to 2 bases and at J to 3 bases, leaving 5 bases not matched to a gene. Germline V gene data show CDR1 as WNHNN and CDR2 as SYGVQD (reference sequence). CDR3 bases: TGCGCCAGCAGTGAGGGTCTAGCGGGGATCTACGAGCAGTACTTC. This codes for CASSEGLAGIYEQYF.

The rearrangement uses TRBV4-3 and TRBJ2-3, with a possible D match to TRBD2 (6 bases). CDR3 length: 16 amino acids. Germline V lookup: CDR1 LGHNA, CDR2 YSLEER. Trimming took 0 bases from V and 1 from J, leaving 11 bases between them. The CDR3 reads CASSQEHGSGTDTQYF. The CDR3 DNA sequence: TGCGCCAGCAGCCAAGAGCACGGGAGTGGCACAGATACGCAGTATTTT.

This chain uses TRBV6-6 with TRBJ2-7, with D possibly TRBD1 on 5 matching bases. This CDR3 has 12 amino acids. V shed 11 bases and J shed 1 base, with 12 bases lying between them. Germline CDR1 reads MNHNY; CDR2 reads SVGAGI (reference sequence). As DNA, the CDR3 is TGTGCCCATTCGCAGGGATCCTACGAGCAGTACTTC. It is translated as CAHSQGSYEQYF.

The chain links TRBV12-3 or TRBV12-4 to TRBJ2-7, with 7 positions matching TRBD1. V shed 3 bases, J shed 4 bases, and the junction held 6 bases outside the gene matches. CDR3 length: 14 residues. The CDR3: CASSFRGRGYEQYF. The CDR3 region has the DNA TGTGCCAGCAGTTTCAGGGGGAGAGGTTACGAGCAGTACTTC.

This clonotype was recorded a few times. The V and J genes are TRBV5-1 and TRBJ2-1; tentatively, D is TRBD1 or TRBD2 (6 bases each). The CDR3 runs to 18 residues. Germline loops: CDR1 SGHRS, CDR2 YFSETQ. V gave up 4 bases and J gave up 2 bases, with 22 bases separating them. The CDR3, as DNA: TGCGCCAGCAGCCGCAGGGGAGGAGGTGGGGGAACCTACAATGAGCAGTTCTTC. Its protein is CASSRRGGGGGTYNEQFF.

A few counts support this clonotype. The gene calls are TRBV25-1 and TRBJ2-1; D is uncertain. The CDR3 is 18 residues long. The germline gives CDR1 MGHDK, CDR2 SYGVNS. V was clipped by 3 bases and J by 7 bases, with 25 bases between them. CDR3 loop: CASSDPIKDHQGRNEQFF. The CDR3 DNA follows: TGTGCCAGCAGTGACCCGATTAAGGACCACCAAGGGCGTAATGAGCAGTTCTTC. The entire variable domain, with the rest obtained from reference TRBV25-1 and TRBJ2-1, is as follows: EADIYQTPRYLVIGTGKKITLECSQTMGHDKMYWYQQDPGMELHLIHYSYGVNSTEKGDLSSESTVSRIRTEHFPLTLESARPSHTSQYLCASSDPIKDHQGRNEQFFGPGTRLTVL.

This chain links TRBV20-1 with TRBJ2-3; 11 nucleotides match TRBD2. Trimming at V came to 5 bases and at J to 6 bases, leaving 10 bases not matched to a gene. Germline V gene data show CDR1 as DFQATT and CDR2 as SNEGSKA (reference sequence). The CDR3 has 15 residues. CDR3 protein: CSAQLTSGSTDTQYF. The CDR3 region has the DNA TGCAGTGCTCAGCTTACTAGCGGGAGTACGGATACGCAGTATTTT.

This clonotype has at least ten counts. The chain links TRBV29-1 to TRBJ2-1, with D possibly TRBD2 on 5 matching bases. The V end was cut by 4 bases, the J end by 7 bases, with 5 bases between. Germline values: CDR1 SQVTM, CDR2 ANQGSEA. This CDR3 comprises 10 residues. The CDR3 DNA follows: TGCAGCGTTGGCGGGAATGAGCAGTTCTTC. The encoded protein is CSVGGNEQFF.

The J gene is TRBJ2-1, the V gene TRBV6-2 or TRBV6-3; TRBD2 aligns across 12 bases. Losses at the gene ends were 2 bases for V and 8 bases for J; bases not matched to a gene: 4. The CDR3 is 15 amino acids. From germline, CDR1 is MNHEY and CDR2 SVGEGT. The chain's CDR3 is CASSYRTSGTDEQFF. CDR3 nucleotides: TGTGCCAGCAGTTACCGGACTAGCGGGACCGATGAGCAGTTCTTC.

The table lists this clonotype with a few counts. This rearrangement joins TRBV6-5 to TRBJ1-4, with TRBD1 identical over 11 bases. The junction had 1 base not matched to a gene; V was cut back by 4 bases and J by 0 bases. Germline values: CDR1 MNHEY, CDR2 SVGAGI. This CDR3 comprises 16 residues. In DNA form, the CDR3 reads TGTGCCAGCAGTTGGACAGGGGGCTCAACTAATGAAAAACTGTTTTTT. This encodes CASSWTGGSTNEKLFF.

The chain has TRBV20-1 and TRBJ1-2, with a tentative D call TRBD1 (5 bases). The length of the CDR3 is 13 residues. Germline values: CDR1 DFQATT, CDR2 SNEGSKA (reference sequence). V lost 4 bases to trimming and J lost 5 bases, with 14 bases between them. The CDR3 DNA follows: TGCAGTGCTATCATGGGACGGACATATGGCTACACCTTC. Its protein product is CSAIMGRTYGYTF.

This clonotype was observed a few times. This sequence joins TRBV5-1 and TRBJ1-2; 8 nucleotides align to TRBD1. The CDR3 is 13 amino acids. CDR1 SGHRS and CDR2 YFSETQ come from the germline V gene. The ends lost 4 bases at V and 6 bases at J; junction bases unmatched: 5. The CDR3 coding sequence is TGCGCCAGCAGCACGCAGGGGGCGAATGGCTACACCTTC. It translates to CASSTQGANGYTF.

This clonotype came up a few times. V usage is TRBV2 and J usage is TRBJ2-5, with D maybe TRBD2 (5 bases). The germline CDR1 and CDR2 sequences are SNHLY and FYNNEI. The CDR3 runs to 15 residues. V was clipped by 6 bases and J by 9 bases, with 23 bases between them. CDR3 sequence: CASRDRAAGVAAQYF. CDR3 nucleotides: TGTGCCAGCAGAGACCGGGCCGCCGGGGTTGCGGCCCAGTACTTC.

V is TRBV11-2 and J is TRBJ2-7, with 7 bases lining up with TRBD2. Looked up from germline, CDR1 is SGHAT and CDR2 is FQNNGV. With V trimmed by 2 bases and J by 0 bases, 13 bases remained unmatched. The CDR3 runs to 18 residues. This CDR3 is CASSLRPPGGASSYEQYF. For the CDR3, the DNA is TGTGCCAGCAGCTTAAGGCCCCCGGGGGGTGCGAGCTCCTACGAGCAGTACTTC.

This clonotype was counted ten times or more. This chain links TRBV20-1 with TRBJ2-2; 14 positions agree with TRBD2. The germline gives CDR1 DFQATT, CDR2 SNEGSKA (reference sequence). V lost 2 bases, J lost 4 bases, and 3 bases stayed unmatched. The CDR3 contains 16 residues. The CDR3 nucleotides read TGCAGTGCTAGATCCGGACTAGCGGGAGGCACCGGGGAGCTGTTTTTT. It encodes CSARSGLAGGTGELFF.

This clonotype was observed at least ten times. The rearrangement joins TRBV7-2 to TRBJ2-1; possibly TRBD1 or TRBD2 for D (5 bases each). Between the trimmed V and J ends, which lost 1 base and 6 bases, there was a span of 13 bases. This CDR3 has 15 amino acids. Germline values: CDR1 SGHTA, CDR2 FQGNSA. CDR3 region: CASSLGFGTGNEQFF. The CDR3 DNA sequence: TGTGCCAGCAGCTTAGGTTTTGGGACCGGCAATGAGCAGTTCTTC.

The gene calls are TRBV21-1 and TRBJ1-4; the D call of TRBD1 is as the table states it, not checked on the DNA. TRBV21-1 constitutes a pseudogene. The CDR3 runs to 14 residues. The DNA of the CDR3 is TGTGCCAGCAGCCCGTGGTTGGGGGTTGAAAAACTGTTTTTT. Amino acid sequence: CASSPWLGVEKLFF.

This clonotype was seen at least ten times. The CDR3 here is CASSQDMGNTIYF. CDR3 nucleotides: TGCGCCAGCAGCCAAGATATGGGAAACACCATATATTTT. J is TRBJ1-3 and V is TRBV4-3; D not resolved. Germline loops: CDR1 LGHNA, CDR2 YSLEER. Trimming took off 0 bases at V and 4 bases at J, with 4 bases between the two ends. This CDR3 region has 13 residues.

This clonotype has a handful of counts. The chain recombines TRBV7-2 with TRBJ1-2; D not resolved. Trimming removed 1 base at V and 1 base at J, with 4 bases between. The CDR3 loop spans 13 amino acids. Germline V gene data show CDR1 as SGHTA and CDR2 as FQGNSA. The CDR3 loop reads CASSLENNYGYTF. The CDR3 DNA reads TGTGCCAGCAGCTTAGAGAATAACTATGGCTACACCTTC.

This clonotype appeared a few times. CDR3 in amino acids: CASSLAQSYEQYF. The CDR3 DNA reads TGTGCCAGCAGCTTAGCGCAGTCTTACGAGCAGTACTTC. The chain couples TRBV7-2 to TRBJ2-7; D gene ambiguous. Germline V gives CDR1 SGHTA, CDR2 FQGNSA. CDR3 length: 13 residues. V gave up 0 bases and J gave up 4 bases, with 7 bases separating them.

The CDR3: CASTQGGLNYGYTF. In DNA form, the CDR3 reads TGTGCCAGCACCCAGGGGGGGCTTAACTATGGCTACACCTTC. The chain uses TRBV7-2 and TRBJ1-2; TRBD1 matches at 7 bases. The CDR3 is made up of 14 amino acids. V lost 7 bases to trimming and J lost 1 base; unmatched junction nucleotides: 6. Germline V lookup: CDR1 SGHTA, CDR2 FQGNSA.

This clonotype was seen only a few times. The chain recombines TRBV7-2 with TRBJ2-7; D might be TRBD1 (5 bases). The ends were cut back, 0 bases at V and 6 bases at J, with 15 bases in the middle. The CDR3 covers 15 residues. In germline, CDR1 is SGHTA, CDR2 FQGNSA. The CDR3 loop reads CASSLAGAYPREQYF. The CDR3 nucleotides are TGTGCCAGCAGCTTAGCTGGGGCCTATCCCCGCGAGCAGTACTTC.

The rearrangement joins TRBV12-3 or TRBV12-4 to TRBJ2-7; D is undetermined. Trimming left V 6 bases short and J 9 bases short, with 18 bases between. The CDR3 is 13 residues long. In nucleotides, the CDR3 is TGTGCCAGCAGACTACCGGGCTCACGTGGGCAGTACTTC. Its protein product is CASRLPGSRGQYF.

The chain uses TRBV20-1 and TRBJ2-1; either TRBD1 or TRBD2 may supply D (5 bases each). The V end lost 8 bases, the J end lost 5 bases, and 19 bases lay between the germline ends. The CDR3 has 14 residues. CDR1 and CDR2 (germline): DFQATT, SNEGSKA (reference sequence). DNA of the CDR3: TGCAGTTCCCCGGGGCCCATCCCAAACAATGAGCAGTTCTTC. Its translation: CSSPGPIPNNEQFF.

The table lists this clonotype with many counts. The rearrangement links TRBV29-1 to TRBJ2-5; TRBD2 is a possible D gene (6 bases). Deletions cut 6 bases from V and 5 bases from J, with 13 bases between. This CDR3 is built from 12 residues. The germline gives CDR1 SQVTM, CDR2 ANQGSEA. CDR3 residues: CSVEGNRETQYF. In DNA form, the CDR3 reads TGCAGCGTGGAGGGGAATCGTGAGACCCAGTACTTC.

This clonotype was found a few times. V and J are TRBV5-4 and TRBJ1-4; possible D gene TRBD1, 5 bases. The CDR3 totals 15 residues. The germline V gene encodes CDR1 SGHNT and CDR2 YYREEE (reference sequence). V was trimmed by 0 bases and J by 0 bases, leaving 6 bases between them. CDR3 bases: TGTGCCAGCAGCTTGGCGACAGCAACTAATGAAAAACTGTTTTTT. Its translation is CASSLATATNEKLFF.

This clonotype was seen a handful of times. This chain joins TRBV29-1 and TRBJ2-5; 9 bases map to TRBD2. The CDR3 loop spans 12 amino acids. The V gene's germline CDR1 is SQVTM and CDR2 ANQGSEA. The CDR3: CSLTSGHETQYF. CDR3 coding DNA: TGCAGTTTGACTAGCGGCCATGAGACCCAGTACTTC.

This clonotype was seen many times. CDR3 nucleotides: TGCGCCAGCAGCACCGGGACTAGCGGCTACGAGCAGTACTTC. Its protein product is CASSTGTSGYEQYF. The chain employs TRBV5-1 and TRBJ2-7, with TRBD2 identical over 11 bases. V lost 4 bases to trimming and J lost 3 bases; unmatched junction nucleotides: 3. The CDR3 runs 14 residues. Germline CDR1 reads SGHRS; CDR2 reads YFSETQ.

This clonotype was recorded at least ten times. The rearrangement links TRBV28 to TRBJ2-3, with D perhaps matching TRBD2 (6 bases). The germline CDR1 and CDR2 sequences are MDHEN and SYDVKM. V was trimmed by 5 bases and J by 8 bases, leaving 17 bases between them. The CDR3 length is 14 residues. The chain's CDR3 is CASSLPDYRATQYF. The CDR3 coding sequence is TGTGCCAGCAGTCTCCCGGACTATCGGGCTACGCAGTATTTT. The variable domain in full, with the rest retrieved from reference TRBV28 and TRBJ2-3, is DVKVTQSSRYLVKRTGEKVFLECVQDMDHENMFWYRQDPGLGLRLIYFSYDVKMKEKGDIPEGYSVSREKKERFSLILESASTNQTSMYLCASSLPDYRATQYFGPGTRLTVL.